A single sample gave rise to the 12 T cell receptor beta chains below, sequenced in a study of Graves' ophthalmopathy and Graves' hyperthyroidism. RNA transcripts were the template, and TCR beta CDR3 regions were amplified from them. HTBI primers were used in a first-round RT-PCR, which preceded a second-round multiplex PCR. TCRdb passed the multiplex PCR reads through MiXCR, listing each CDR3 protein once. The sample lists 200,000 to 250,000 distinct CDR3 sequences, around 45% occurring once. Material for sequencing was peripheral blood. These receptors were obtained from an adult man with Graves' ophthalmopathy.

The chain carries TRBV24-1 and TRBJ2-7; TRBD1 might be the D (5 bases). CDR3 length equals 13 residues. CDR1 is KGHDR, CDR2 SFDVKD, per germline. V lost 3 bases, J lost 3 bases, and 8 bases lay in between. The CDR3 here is CATSDQGYYEQYF. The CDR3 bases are TGTGCCACCAGTGATCAGGGTTACTACGAGCAGTACTTC.

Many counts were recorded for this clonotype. CDR3 sequence: CATSRPGRVGYEQYF. In DNA form, the CDR3 reads TGTGCCACCAGCAGACCGGGACGGGTAGGCTACGAGCAGTACTTC. The rearrangement uses TRBV15 and TRBJ2-7; D possibly matches TRBD1 or TRBD2 (5 bases each). The CDR3 has 15 residues. Trimming removed 2 bases at V and 3 bases at J, with 14 bases between. Germline V gene data show CDR1 as LNHNV and CDR2 as YYDKDF (reference sequence).

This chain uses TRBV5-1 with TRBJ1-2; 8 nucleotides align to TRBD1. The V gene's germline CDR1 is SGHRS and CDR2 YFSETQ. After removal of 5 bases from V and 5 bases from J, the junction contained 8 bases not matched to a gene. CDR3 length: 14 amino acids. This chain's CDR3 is CASRVDRDHYGYTF. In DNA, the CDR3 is TGCGCCAGCAGGGTGGACAGGGATCATTATGGCTACACCTTC.

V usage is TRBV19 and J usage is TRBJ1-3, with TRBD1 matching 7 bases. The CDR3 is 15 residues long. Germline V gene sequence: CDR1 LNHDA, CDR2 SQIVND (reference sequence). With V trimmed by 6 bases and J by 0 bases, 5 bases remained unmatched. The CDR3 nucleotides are TGTGCCAGTAGGCGCGACAGGGCCTCTGGAAACACCATATATTTT. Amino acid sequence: CASRRDRASGNTIYF.

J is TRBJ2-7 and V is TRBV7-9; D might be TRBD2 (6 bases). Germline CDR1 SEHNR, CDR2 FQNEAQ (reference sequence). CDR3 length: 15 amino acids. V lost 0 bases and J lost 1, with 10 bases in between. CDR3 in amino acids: CASSLARETSYEQYF. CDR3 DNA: TGTGCCAGCAGCTTAGCCCGGGAGACGTCCTACGAGCAGTACTTC.

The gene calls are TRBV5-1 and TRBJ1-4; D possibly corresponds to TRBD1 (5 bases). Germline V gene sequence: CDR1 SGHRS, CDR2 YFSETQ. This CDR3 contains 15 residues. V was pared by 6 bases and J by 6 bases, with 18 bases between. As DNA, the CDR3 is TGCGCCAGCACTACCGGGACCCGCTCGGATGAAAAACTGTTTTTT. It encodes CASTTGTRSDEKLFF. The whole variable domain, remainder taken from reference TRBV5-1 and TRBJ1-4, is KAGVTQTPRYLIKTRGQQVTLSCSPISGHRSVSWYQQTPGQGLQFLFEYFSETQRNKGNFPGRFSGRQFSNSRSEMNVSTLELGDSALYLCASTTGTRSDEKLFFGSGTQLSVL.

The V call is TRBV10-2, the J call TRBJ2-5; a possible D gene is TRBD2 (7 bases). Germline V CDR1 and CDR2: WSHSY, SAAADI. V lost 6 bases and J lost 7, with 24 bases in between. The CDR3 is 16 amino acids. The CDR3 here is CASSRSHGGPSGTQYF. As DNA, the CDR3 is TGCGCCAGCAGCCGGAGTCACGGGGGGCCATCGGGGACCCAGTACTTC.

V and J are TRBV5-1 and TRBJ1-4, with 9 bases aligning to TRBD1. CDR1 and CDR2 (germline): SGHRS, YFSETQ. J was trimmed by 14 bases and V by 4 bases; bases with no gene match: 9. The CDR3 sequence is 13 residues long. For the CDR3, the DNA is TGCGCCAGCAGCCCTGAGGGGACAGGGTGGCTGTTTTTT. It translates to CASSPEGTGWLFF.

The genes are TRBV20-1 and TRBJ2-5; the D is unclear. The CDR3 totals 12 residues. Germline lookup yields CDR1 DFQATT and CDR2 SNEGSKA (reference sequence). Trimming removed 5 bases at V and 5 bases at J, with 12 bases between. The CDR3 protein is CSAPLRRETQYF. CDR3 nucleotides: TGCAGTGCTCCCCTGAGACGGGAGACCCAGTACTTC.

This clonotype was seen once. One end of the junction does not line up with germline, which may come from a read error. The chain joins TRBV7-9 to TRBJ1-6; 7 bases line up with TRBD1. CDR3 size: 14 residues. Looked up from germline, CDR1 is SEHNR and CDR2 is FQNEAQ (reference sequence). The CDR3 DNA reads TGCGCCAGCAGCCCAGACAGGGTCGGGTCACCCCTCCACTTT. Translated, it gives CASSPDRVGSPLHF.

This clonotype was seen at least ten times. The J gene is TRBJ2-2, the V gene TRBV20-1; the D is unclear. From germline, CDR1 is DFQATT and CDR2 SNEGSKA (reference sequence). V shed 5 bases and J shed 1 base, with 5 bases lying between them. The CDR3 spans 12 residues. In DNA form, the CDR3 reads TGCAGTGCTCAAGGGAACACCGGGGAGCTGTTTTTT. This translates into CSAQGNTGELFF.

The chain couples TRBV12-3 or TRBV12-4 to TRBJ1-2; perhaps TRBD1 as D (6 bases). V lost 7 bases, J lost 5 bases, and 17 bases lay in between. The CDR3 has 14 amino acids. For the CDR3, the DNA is TGTGCCAGCAATCCTGGGCAGGGGACTTATGGCTACACCTTC. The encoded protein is CASNPGQGTYGYTF.